The rows below give T cell receptor beta chains drawn from one sample of a study of blood T cells in healthy people across ages. TCRdb itself ran the 5' RACE reads through MiXCR, one entry per CDR3 protein. In the table there are some 1 million distinct CDR3 sequences, 40% to 45% of which are singletons. What was sequenced was blood. The receptors here all came from a woman aged 55 to 70 in good health. CDR3s include the opening cysteine and the closing phenylalanine or tryptophan. D genes are given only for firm matches. Some rows have no size entry. The others give once, few or many, or a class for an expanded clone.

v_call,j_call,clone_size,d_call,cdr3_nt,cdr3_aa
TRBV6-1,TRBJ2-1,-,TRBD2,TGTGCCAGCAATCCTAGCGGGGGCTACAATGAGCAGTTCTTC,CASNPSGGYNEQFF
TRBV6-5,TRBJ2-1,-,-,TGTGCCAGCAGATCCGGGACTTTCACCTACAATGAGCAGTTCTTC,CASRSGTFTYNEQFF
TRBV6-1,TRBJ2-3,-,-,TGTGCCAGCAGTGACTTAGGCGACCCGGATACGCAGTATTTT,CASSDLGDPDTQYF
TRBV11-2,TRBJ2-7,few,-,TGTGCCAGCAGCTTATGGGCGAGTTACGAGCAGTACTTC,CASSLWASYEQYF
TRBV9,TRBJ2-7,few,-,TGTGCCAGCAGCCCATGGTTGCGGGGTGACGAGCAGTACTTC,CASSPWLRGDEQYF
TRBV11-2,TRBJ2-6,few,TRBD2,TGTGCCTACCGACGGGGAGGGAGCTCTGGGGCCAACGTCCTGACTTTC,CAYRRGGSSGANVLTF
TRBV28,TRBJ1-2,-,-,TGTGCCAGCAGTTTCGCGGGGTGGGATGGCTACACCTTC,CASSFAGWDGYTF
TRBV12-3/TRBV12-4,TRBJ2-1,many,-,TGTGCCAGCAGTTTTCAGAAGGGCAACAATGAGCAGTTCTTC,CASSFQKGNNEQFF
TRBV6-2/TRBV6-3,TRBJ2-5,-,TRBD1,TGTGCCAGCAGTTCCATAGACAGGGTTGAAGAGACCCAGTACTTC,CASSSIDRVEETQYF
TRBV7-3,TRBJ2-1,-,TRBD2,TGTGCCAGCAGCTCGTCTAGCGGGTGGTTGGCTGAGCAGTTCTTC,CASSSSSGWLAEQFF
TRBV27,TRBJ2-1,-,TRBD2,TGTGCCAGCACCTCTAGACCTAGCGGTAGCTCCTACAATGAGCAGTTCTTC,CASTSRPSGSSYNEQFF
TRBV7-2,TRBJ2-5,few,TRBD2,TGTGCCAGCAGCTTATCGGCTAGCGGATCCCAAGGGGCCCAGTACTTC,CASSLSASGSQGAQYF
TRBV6-1,TRBJ2-4,-,TRBD2,TGTGCCAGCACGGGAGGGTCGGGCACCCAGTACTTC,CASTGGSGTQYF
TRBV14,TRBJ1-1,-,-,TGTGCCAGCAGCCTCCTGGGACTGAACACTGAAGCTTTCTTT,CASSLLGLNTEAFF
TRBV10-2,TRBJ2-6,few,TRBD1,TGCGCCAGCAGCAAACCGGGACAGGTCTTTACTGGGGCCAACGTCCTGACTTTC,CASSKPGQVFTGANVLTF
TRBV7-6,TRBJ2-3,-,-,TGTGCCAGCAGCTTAGCCAGGCCGGGAGTCGGGTATACGCAGTATTTT,CASSLARPGVGYTQYF
TRBV5-1,TRBJ2-7,-,-,TGCGCCAGCAGAGAAGTTGGGCGGTACGAGCAGTACTTC,CASREVGRYEQYF
TRBV5-1,TRBJ1-5,once,-,TGCGCCAGCAGTTTGGGGACGGCAGATAATCAGCCCCAGCATTTT,CASSLGTADNQPQHF
TRBV24-1,TRBJ2-3,-,-,TGTGCCACCAGTAGACCGGGACCACGGGATACGCAGTATTTT,CATSRPGPRDTQYF
TRBV4-1,TRBJ2-5,few,-,TGCGCCAGCAGCGGGGTGGGCGAGGAAACCCAGTACTTC,CASSGVGEETQYF
TRBV7-9,TRBJ1-1,few,TRBD1,TGTGCCAGCAGACGAACAGGGGACACTGAAGCTTTCTTT,CASRRTGDTEAFF
TRBV29-1,TRBJ2-1,-,TRBD2,TGCAACGTTGACCCGTCGGTGGGCGGGAGGCTCAATGAGCAGTTCTTC,CNVDPSVGGRLNEQFF
TRBV5-6,TRBJ1-1,once,-,TGTGCCAGCAGCTTGGCCGCTCGAGGTGCTTTCTTT,CASSLAARGAFF
TRBV10-3,TRBJ2-1,-,-,TGTGCCATCAGTGAGTCGAGGGGGGGCCGTCGCAATGAGCAGTTCTTC,CAISESRGGRRNEQFF
TRBV27,TRBJ2-3,few,TRBD2,TGTGCCAGCAGTACTGACGGACTAGTGACAGATACGCAGTATTTT,CASSTDGLVTDTQYF
TRBV27,TRBJ2-2,-,-,TGTGCCAGCAGTTTATCCCTACCCCCTCGTTCCGGGGAGCTGTTTTTT,CASSLSLPPRSGELFF
TRBV12-3/TRBV12-4,TRBJ2-1,-,TRBD1,TGTGCCAGCAGAACTGACAGGGGTCTAGGTGAGCAGTTCTTC,CASRTDRGLGEQFF
TRBV20-1,TRBJ2-1,few,TRBD2,TGCAGTGCTGATAGCGGGAGATTGAATGAGCAGTTCTTC,CSADSGRLNEQFF
TRBV27,TRBJ1-1,-,TRBD1,TGTGCCAGCAGTCGGTACAGGGGGCGCGGCACTGAAGCTTTCTTT,CASSRYRGRGTEAFF
TRBV2,TRBJ2-7,-,TRBD2,TGCGCCAGCAAGGAGGCGGGAGTGTCCCACGAGCAGTACTTC,CASKEAGVSHEQYF
TRBV2,TRBJ2-1,-,TRBD2,TGTGCCAGCGGTGAGTGGACTAGCGATTACAATGAGCAGTTCTTC,CASGEWTSDYNEQFF
TRBV11-2,TRBJ2-7,-,-,TGTGCCAGCAGCTTGATTGGGAGGGGGTGGGAGAGAGGGAAGACGACCTACGAGCAGTACTTC,CASSLIGRGWERGKTTYEQYF
TRBV20-1,TRBJ1-2,few,-,TGCAGTGCTAGAGAGGCTTTCCCTGACTATGGCTACACCTTC,CSAREAFPDYGYTF
TRBV20-1,TRBJ2-7,few,-,TGCAGTGCTCGGATGGGGGGCGAGCAGTACTTC,CSARMGGEQYF
TRBV5-1,TRBJ2-7,-,TRBD1,TGCGCCAGCGCCCCTTTTTCTCCGAGACAGGGGGCCAGCGAGCAGTACTTC,CASAPFSPRQGASEQYF
TRBV10-3,TRBJ2-1,few,-,TGTGCCATCAGTGAGTCGGCCTCCCGGGCCTACAATGAGCAGTTCTTC,CAISESASRAYNEQFF
TRBV10-1,TRBJ2-3,few,-,TGCGCCAGCAGTGAAAACGGGAGAATTTGGACAGATACGCAGTATTTT,CASSENGRIWTDTQYF
TRBV7-9,TRBJ2-5,many,-,TGTGCCAGCAGCTTGGGGTTGGAGACCCAGTACTTC,CASSLGLETQYF
TRBV29-1,TRBJ2-2,-,TRBD1,TGCAGCGTGGAAATGGACAGGGGGGGTCCCGGGGAGCTGTTTTTT,CSVEMDRGGPGELFF
TRBV4-2,TRBJ2-7,-,-,TGTGCCAGCAGCCTTCGTCCGGGAAGGGAGTGGCCCTACGAGCAGTACTTC,CASSLRPGREWPYEQYF
TRBV15,TRBJ2-1,few,TRBD2,TGTGCCACCAGCAGAGGAGGGACTAGCGGGAGTAATGAGCAGTTCTTC,CATSRGGTSGSNEQFF